This T cell receptor (beta chain) came from a study of CD8 T cells in ankylosing spondylitis. Each CDR3 protein gets one entry after TCRdb re-called the 5' RACE reads with MiXCR. The sample lists around 300,000 distinct CDR3 sequences; roughly 15% were seen once. Study-level points and caveats: Clones linked to the disease showed a CD8+ phenotype. They occurred at relatively low frequencies in peripheral blood. Several of the motif variants were reported before in synovial fluid and blood from reactive arthritis. Roughly eight highly homologous variants formed a TCR beta motif that appeared characteristic of ankylosing spondylitis blood.

Only a few counts were recorded for this clonotype. Its target is not known. The length of the CDR3 is 14 residues. Trimming shortened V by 0 bases and J by 12 bases, and 16 bases separated the two germline ends. Germline loops: CDR1 SGHAT, CDR2 FQNNGV. V gene TRBV11-2 combines with J gene TRBJ2-3; no definite D call. Sample: blood, either unsorted or a sorted T cell fraction (not recorded which). This sequence originates from a male donor with ankylosing spondylitis or in good health (not recorded which). CDR3 nucleotide sequence: TGTGCCAGCAGCTTAGAGTGGGCTACCACACATCAGTATTTT. Its protein product is CASSLEWATTHQYF.